Below, one T cell receptor beta chain is given with its context. Measured with immunoSEQ multiplex PCR; TCRdb has only the in-frame clones, and not every one. The data contain approximately 70,000 clones, around 94% of them singletons. The sample is drawn from a study of T cell changes during pregnancy in multiple sclerosis. V was clipped by 0 bases and J by 4 bases; unmatched bases: 7. This CDR3 contains 16 residues. Germline CDR1 reads MRHNA; CDR2 reads SNTAGT. This TCR came from a female donor with multiple sclerosis, enrolled in a pregnancy study. Sequenced here: peripheral blood, sampled in the third trimester of pregnancy. V usage is TRBV6-4 and J usage is TRBJ2-3; 7 nucleotides match TRBD2. The CDR3 region is CASSDSLGGGPDTQYF. As DNA, the CDR3 is TGTGCCAGCAGTGACTCGCTCGGGGGAGGGCCAGATACGCAGTATTTT.